The 22 T cell receptor beta chains presented below share a single source sample, sequenced in a study of blood T cell repertoires in COVID-19. Sequenced by immunoSEQ multiplex PCR; TCRdb stores in-frame clones only, minus some. Here the sample spans over 100,000 clones, about nine tenths being singletons. Sequencing was carried out using peripheral blood. The receptors come from a woman in her 70s with COVID-19, enrolled during active disease.

This clone was seen a single time. The rearrangement uses TRBV7-2 and TRBJ2-3, with TRBD2 matching over 10 bases. The length of the CDR3 is 18 residues. With V trimmed by 1 base and J by 5 bases, 12 bases remained unmatched. Germline CDR1 reads SGHTA; CDR2 reads FQGNSA. The DNA of the CDR3 is TGTGCCAGCAGCTTAGAGCTAGTAGCGGGGGGCCGAGGAGATACGCAGTATTTT. Encoded protein: CASSLELVAGGRGDTQYF.

V usage is TRBV9 and J usage is TRBJ2-2; TRBD2 aligns across 13 bases. Trimming took 2 bases from V and 5 from J; bases not matched to a gene: 9. The CDR3 consists of 18 residues. Germline CDR1 and CDR2: SGDLS and YYNGEE. The chain's CDR3 is CASSVGLAGAPGTGELFF. CDR3 in DNA: TGTGCCAGCAGCGTCGGACTAGCGGGGGCCCCGGGGACCGGGGAGCTGTTTTTT.

The V and J genes are TRBV30 and TRBJ2-1, with D perhaps TRBD2 (6 bases). This CDR3 region has 13 residues. The germline gives CDR1 GTSNPN, CDR2 SVGIG (reference sequence). With 6 bases removed from V and 6 bases from J, the gap between germline ends came to 15 bases. The CDR3 sequence is CACGTPKGNEQFF. The DNA for the CDR3 is TGTGCCTGTGGGACTCCGAAAGGCAATGAGCAGTTCTTC. Variable domain in full (rest from reference TRBV30 and TRBJ2-1): SQTIHQWPATLVQPVGSPLSLECTVEGTSNPNLYWYRQAAGRGLQLLFYSVGIGQISSEVPQNLSASRPQDRQFILSSKKLLLSDSGFYLCACGTPKGNEQFFGPGTRLTVL.

The J gene is TRBJ1-2, the V gene TRBV5-5; D perhaps matches TRBD1 (5 bases). Germline CDR1 is SGHKS and CDR2 is YYEKEE (reference sequence). Trimming removed 3 bases at V and 6 bases at J, with 18 bases between. This CDR3 spans 15 amino acids. CDR3: CASSSQGREVDGYTF. The DNA for the CDR3 is TGTGCCAGCAGCTCTCAGGGTCGCGAGGTGGATGGCTACACCTTC.

The V call is TRBV2, the J call TRBJ2-1; possibly TRBD1 for D (5 bases). Germline lookup yields CDR1 SNHLY and CDR2 FYNNEI. The CDR3 length is 13 residues. Deletions cut 3 bases from V and 6 bases from J, with 9 bases between. This CDR3 is CASSDQGRNEQFF. The CDR3 DNA follows: TGTGCCAGCAGTGATCAGGGTCGCAATGAGCAGTTCTTC.

The V and J genes are TRBV30 and TRBJ1-1; 9 nucleotides match TRBD1. J gave up 3 bases and V 3 bases, and 8 bases lay outside the gene matches. The CDR3 is made up of 15 amino acids. Germline V CDR1 and CDR2: GTSNPN, SVGIG (reference sequence). CDR3 sequence reads: CAWSPQQGAHTEAFF. The DNA for the CDR3 is TGTGCCTGGAGCCCTCAACAGGGGGCCCACACTGAAGCTTTCTTT.

J is TRBJ1-1 and V is TRBV5-1; TRBD1 matches at 10 bases. V was pared by 3 bases and J by 11 bases, with 7 bases of the junction left unmatched. This CDR3 spans 13 amino acids. Looked up from germline, CDR1 is SGHRS and CDR2 is YFSETQ. The CDR3, as DNA: TGCGCCAGCAGCTCGGGACAGGGGCTGGATGCTTTCTTT. It is translated as CASSSGQGLDAFF.

The chain has TRBV7-9 and TRBJ2-7; 7 bases align to TRBD1. The CDR3 contains 12 residues. From germline, CDR1 is SEHNR and CDR2 FQNEAQ (reference sequence). J was trimmed by 9 bases and V by 5 bases; bases with no gene match: 7. The CDR3 region is CASSVDRVGQYF. CDR3 sequence (DNA): TGTGCCAGCAGCGTAGACAGGGTTGGGCAGTACTTC.

The chain has TRBV3-1 (or the pseudogene TRBV3-2) and TRBJ2-1; TRBD2 agrees at 7 bases. Germline V gene data show CDR1 as LGHDT and CDR2 as YNNKEL (reference sequence). With 0 bases clipped from V and 0 bases from J, the junction kept 5 bases outside the gene matches. The CDR3 runs to 17 residues. This CDR3 is CASSQDSGGSSYNEQFF. For the CDR3, the DNA is TGTGCCAGCAGCCAAGATTCCGGGGGGAGCTCCTACAATGAGCAGTTCTTC.

The chain has TRBV7-9 and TRBJ1-6; no definite D call. The CDR3 spans 14 residues. The V end was cut by 3 bases, the J end by 5 bases, with 8 bases between. Germline-derived CDR1 and CDR2 are SEHNR and FQNEAQ (reference sequence). The CDR3 nucleotides read TGTGCCAGCAGCTTCGGGAAGAATAATTCACCCCTCCACTTT. This gives the protein CASSFGKNNSPLHF.

V usage is TRBV6-5 and J usage is TRBJ1-3, with D maybe TRBD1 (6 bases). The CDR3 consists of 14 residues. Between the trimmed V and J ends, which lost 5 bases and 2 bases, there was a span of 10 bases. The germline CDR1 and CDR2 sequences are MNHEY and SVGAGI. The CDR3 sequence: CASSLNRAGNTIYF. The CDR3, as DNA: TGTGCCAGCAGTCTGAACAGGGCTGGAAACACCATATATTTT.

This chain links TRBV18 with TRBJ1-2; 7 bases match TRBD1. The CDR3 consists of 14 residues. V lost 5 bases, J lost 5 bases, and 8 bases stayed unmatched. Germline lookup yields CDR1 KGHSH and CDR2 LQKENI. This CDR3 reads CASSNRDSIYGYTF. In DNA form, the CDR3 reads TGTGCCAGCTCAAACCGGGACAGTATTTATGGCTACACCTTC. The full variable domain, completed using reference TRBV18 and TRBJ1-2, is NAGVMQNPRHLVRRRGQEARLRCSPMKGHSHVYWYRQLPEEGLKFMVYLQKENIIDESGMPKERFSAEFPKEGPSILRIQQVVRGDSAAYFCASSNRDSIYGYTFGSGTRLTVV.

This clone was recorded a few times. This rearrangement joins TRBV28 to TRBJ1-1; D ambiguous. The V and J ends lost 1 base and 0 bases respectively, with 9 bases between them. This CDR3 is 15 amino acids long. CDR1 and CDR2 (germline): MDHEN, SYDVKM. The CDR3: CASSLLFRVNTEAFF. The CDR3 DNA reads as TGTGCCAGCAGTTTATTATTTCGGGTGAACACTGAAGCTTTCTTT. Filled out from reference TRBV28 and TRBJ1-1, the complete variable domain reads DVKVTQSSRYLVKRTGEKVFLECVQDMDHENMFWYRQDPGLGLRLIYFSYDVKMKEKGDIPEGYSVSREKKERFSLILESASTNQTSMYLCASSLLFRVNTEAFFGQGTRLTVV.

J is TRBJ1-2 and V is TRBV28; TRBD1 agrees at 7 bases. V gave up 7 bases and J gave up 6 bases; unmatched junction bases: 8. This CDR3 region has 13 residues. CDR1 MDHEN and CDR2 SYDVKM come from the germline V gene. CDR3 nucleotide sequence: TGTGCCAGCAAAAAACAGGGGCTGGATGGCTACACCTTC. As protein: CASKKQGLDGYTF.

The V call is TRBV5-4, the J call TRBJ2-5; maybe TRBD1 (6 bases). Per the germline V gene, CDR1 is SGHNT and CDR2 is YYREEE (reference sequence). The length of the CDR3 is 13 residues. V was cut by 0 bases and J by 7 bases, with 10 bases left in between. The CDR3 region is CASSLGQEGTQYF. Written as DNA, the CDR3 is TGTGCCAGCAGCTTGGGACAGGAAGGGACCCAGTACTTC.

The chain is built from TRBV27 and TRBJ2-7; TRBD1 is a possible D gene (5 bases). Trimming shortened V by 3 bases and J by 3 bases, and 21 bases separated the two germline ends. The CDR3 runs 17 residues. Germline V gene sequence: CDR1 MNHEY, CDR2 SMNVEV (reference sequence). The CDR3 region has the DNA TGTGCCAGCAGTTTTTTTAGGGGTCAAACTCAGATCTACGAGCAGTACTTC. Protein product: CASSFFRGQTQIYEQYF.

The chain employs TRBV3-1 (or the pseudogene TRBV3-2) and TRBJ2-2; TRBD2 agrees at 9 bases. From germline, CDR1 is LGHDT and CDR2 YNNKEL (reference sequence). Germline trimming cut 4 bases from V and 4 bases from J; bases unmatched to any gene: 10. This CDR3 has 17 residues. The CDR3 loop is CASSLTPGLASTGELFF. CDR3 nucleotide sequence: TGTGCCAGCAGCCTCACACCGGGACTAGCAAGCACCGGGGAGCTGTTTTTT.

The gene calls are TRBV5-6 and TRBJ1-6; 8 nucleotides line up with TRBD1. CDR3 size: 15 residues. The V segment lost 4 bases and the J segment 10 bases; nucleotides outside the gene matches: 10. Germline CDR1 and CDR2: SGHDT and YYEEEE. CDR3 DNA sequence: TGTGCCAGCAGCATAGACAGGGGTGGGAGGTCACCCCTCCACTTT. It is translated as CASSIDRGGRSPLHF.

This sequence joins TRBV7-9 and TRBJ1-5, with 10 bases fitting TRBD1. The CDR3 runs 14 residues. The ends lost 5 bases at V and 5 bases at J; junction bases unmatched: 3. CDR1 is SEHNR and CDR2 is FQNEAQ in the germline V gene (reference sequence). CDR3 in amino acids: CASSRDRGDQPQHF. CDR3 coding DNA: TGTGCCAGCAGCCGGGACAGGGGTGATCAGCCCCAGCATTTT.

Written as DNA, the CDR3 is TGTGCCAGCAGCGTTTTCCCCAGTCAGCCCCAGCATTTT. It specifies CASSVFPSQPQHF. V is TRBV9 and J is TRBJ1-5; D remains ambiguous. Germline CDR1 reads SGDLS; CDR2 reads YYNGEE. Trimming shortened V by 2 bases and J by 6 bases, and 9 bases separated the two germline ends. This CDR3 has 13 amino acids.

The V and J genes are TRBV2 and TRBJ1-2; D call uncertain. V lost 4 bases, J lost 4 bases, and 13 bases lay in between. The germline V gene has CDR1 SNHLY and CDR2 FYNNEI. The CDR3 spans 14 residues. This CDR3 is CASSGARSSYGYTF. The DNA of the CDR3 is TGTGCCAGCAGTGGGGCCCGATCCTCCTATGGCTACACCTTC.

As concerns this clone: Its ends do not fully match the called genes, so a read error is possible. The V gene is TRBV6-4, the J gene TRBJ2-1; 11 nucleotides match TRBD2. The germline gives CDR1 MRHNA, CDR2 SNTAGT. The CDR3 is 15 residues long. For the CDR3, the DNA is TGTGCCAGCAGTGGGCTAGCGGGGGGCTACACTGAGCAGTTCTTC. This gives the protein CASSGLAGGYTEQFF.